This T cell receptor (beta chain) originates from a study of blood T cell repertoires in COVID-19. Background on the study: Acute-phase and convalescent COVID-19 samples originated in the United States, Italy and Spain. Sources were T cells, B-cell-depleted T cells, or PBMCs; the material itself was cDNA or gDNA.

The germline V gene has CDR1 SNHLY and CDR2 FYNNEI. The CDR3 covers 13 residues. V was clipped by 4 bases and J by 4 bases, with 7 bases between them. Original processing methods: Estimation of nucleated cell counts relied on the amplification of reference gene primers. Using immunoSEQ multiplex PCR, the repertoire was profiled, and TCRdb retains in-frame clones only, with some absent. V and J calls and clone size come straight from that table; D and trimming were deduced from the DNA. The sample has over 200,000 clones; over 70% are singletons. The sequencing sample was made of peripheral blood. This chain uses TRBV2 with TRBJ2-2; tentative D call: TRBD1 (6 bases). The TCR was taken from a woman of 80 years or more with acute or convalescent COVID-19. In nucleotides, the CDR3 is TGTGCCAGCAGTGTACAGGGCACCGGGGAGCTGTTTTTT. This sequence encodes CASSVQGTGELFF.